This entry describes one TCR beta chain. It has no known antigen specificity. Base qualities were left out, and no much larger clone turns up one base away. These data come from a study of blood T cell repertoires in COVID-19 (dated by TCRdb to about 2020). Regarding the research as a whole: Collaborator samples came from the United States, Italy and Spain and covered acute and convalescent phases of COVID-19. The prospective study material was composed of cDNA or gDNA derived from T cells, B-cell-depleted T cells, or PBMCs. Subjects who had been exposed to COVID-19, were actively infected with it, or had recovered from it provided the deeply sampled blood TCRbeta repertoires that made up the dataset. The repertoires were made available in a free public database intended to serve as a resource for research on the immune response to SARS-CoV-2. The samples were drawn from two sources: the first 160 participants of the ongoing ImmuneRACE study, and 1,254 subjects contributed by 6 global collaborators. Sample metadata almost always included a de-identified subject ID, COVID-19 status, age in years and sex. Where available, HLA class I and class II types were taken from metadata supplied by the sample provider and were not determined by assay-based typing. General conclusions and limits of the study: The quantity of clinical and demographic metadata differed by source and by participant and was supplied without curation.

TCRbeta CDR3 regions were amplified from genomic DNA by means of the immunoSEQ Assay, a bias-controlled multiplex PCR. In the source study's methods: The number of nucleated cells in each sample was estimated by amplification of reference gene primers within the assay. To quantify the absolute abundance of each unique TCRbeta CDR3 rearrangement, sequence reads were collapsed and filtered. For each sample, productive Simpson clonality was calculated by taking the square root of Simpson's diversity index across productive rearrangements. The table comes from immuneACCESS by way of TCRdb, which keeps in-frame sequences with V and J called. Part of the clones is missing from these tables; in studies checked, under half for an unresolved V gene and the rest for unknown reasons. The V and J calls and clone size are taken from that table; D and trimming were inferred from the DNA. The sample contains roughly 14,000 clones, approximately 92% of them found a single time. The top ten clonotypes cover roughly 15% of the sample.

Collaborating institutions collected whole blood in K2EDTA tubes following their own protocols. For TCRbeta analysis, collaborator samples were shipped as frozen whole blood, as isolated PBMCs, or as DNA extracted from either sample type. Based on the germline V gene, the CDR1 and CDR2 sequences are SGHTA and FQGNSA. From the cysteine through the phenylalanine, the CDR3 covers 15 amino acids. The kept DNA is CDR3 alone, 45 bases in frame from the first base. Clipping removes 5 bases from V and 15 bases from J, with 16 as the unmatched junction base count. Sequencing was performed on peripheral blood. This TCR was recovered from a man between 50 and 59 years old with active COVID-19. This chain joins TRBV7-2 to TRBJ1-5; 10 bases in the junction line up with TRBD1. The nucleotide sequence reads TGTGCCAGCAGCCCGTCGGGACAGGGGACGATAATTTGGCATTTT. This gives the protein CASSPSGQGTIIWHF.